The text below deals with one T cell receptor (beta chain). The read stops 3 residues short of the end of the CDR3; the missing end is completed from the germline J gene. CDR3 length: 14 amino acids. Germline-derived CDR1 and CDR2 are SNHLY and FYNNEI. V lost 6 bases to trimming and J lost 5 bases; unmatched junction nucleotides: 8. TCRdb's table, derived via immunoSEQ multiplex PCR, lists solely in-frame clones and lacks some. This sample's table reports about 20,000 clones. This sample stems from a study of T cells in women clearing cervical HPV infection. This clonotype originated in a woman aged 18 to 75 with a cervical HPV16 infection that either progressed to CIN3+ or cleared (not recorded which). The chain has TRBV2 and TRBJ2-7, with 9 positions matching TRBD1. The sequenced sample consisted of blood buffy coat. CDR3 bases read: TGTGCCAGCAGGGGGGACAGGGTCATCCACGAG. It encodes CASRGDRVIHE. The full CDR3 protein is CASRGDRVIHEQYF.